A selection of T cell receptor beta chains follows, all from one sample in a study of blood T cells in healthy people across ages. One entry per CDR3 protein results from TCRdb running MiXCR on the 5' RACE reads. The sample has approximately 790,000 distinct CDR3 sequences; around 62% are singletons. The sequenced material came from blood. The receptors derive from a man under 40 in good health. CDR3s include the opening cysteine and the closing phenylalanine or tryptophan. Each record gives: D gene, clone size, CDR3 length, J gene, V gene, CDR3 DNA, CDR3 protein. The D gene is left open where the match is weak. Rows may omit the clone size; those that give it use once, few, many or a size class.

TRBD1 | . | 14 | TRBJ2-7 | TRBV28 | TGTGCCAGCACTTGGGACAGGTCCCTCTACGAGCAGTACTTC | CASTWDRSLYEQYF
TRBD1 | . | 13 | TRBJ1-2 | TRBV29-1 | TGCAGCGTCCGGGACAGGGGTACCTATGGCTACACCTTC | CSVRDRGTYGYTF
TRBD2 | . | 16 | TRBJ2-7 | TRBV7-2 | TGTGCCAGCAGTCCTCTGGGGAGCGGGGCCGCCTACGAGCAGTACTTC | CASSPLGSGAAYEQYF
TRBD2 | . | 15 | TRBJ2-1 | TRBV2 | TGTGCCAGCAGTGAAGGGACTAGCGGGGTCCATGAGCAGTTCTTC | CASSEGTSGVHEQFF
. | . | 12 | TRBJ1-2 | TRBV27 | TGTGCCAGCAGTTTAGGGGGAGTCGGCTACACCTTC | CASSLGGVGYTF
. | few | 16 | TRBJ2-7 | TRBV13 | TGTGCCAGCAGCGCGTCCCGACAGGCGTTTGAGGACGAGCAGTACTTC | CASSASRQAFEDEQYF
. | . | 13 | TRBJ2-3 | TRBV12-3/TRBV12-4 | TGTGCCAGCTGCCTAGGGGGAGCAGATGCGCAGTATTTT | CASCLGGADAQYF
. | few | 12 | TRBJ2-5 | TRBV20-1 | TGCAGTGCTACAACAGCCCAAGAGACCCAGTACTTC | CSATTAQETQYF
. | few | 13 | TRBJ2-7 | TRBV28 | TGTGCCAGCAGTGCCGGGGGAACCTACGAGCAGTACTTC | CASSAGGTYEQYF
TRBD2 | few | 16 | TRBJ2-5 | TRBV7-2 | TGTGCCAGCACCGTGGGAGGGGACTACCAACAAGAGACCCAGTACTTC | CASTVGGDYQQETQYF
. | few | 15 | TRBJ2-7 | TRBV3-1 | TGTGCCAGCAGCCTACGGGACTCTCCACTTTACGAGCAGTACTTC | CASSLRDSPLYEQYF
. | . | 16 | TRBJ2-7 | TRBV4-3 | TGCGCCAGCAGCCAAGACTCAATCCGGGACTCCTACGAGCAGTACTTC | CASSQDSIRDSYEQYF
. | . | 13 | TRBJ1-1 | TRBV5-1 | TGCGCCAGCAGGGTCAGTCTGAACACTGAAGCTTTCTTT | CASRVSLNTEAFF
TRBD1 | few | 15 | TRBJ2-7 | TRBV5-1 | TGCGCCAGCAGCTTAGACCGGGACAGGGTGGACGAGCAGTACTTC | CASSLDRDRVDEQYF
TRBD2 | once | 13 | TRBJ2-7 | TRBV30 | TGTGCCTTCGAGCGGGGGCCCACCTACGAGCAGTACTTC | CAFERGPTYEQYF
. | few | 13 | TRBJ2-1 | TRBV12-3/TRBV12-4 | TGTGCCAGCACCTCAGGGGCCTACAATGAGCAGTTCTTC | CASTSGAYNEQFF
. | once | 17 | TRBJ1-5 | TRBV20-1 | TGCAGTGCTAGAGACCCTTGGGCGGACCTCATCAATCAGCCCCAGCATTTT | CSARDPWADLINQPQHF
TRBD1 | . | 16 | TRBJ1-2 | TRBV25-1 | TGTGCCAGCAGTGAATTTTCAGGGGGCGCTGGCTATGGCTACACCTTC | CASSEFSGGAGYGYTF
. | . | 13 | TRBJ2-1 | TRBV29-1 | TGCAGCGTTGGGGGGGACGGTTACAATGAGCAGTTCTTC | CSVGGDGYNEQFF
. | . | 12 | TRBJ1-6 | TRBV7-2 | TGTGCCAGCAGCTCAGGAAATTCACCCCTCCACTTT | CASSSGNSPLHF
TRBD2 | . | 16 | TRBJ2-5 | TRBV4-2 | TGTGCCAGCAGCCAAGAACTAGCGGGGGCCCAAGAGACCCAGTACTTC | CASSQELAGAQETQYF
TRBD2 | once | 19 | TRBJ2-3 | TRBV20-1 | TGCAGTGCTAGAGATTTTGGACTAGCGGGCCAGAAAAGCACAGATACGCAGTATTTT | CSARDFGLAGQKSTDTQYF
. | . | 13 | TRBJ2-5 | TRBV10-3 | TGTGCCATCAGTCTTCCCGGGGAAGAGACCCAGTACTTC | CAISLPGEETQYF